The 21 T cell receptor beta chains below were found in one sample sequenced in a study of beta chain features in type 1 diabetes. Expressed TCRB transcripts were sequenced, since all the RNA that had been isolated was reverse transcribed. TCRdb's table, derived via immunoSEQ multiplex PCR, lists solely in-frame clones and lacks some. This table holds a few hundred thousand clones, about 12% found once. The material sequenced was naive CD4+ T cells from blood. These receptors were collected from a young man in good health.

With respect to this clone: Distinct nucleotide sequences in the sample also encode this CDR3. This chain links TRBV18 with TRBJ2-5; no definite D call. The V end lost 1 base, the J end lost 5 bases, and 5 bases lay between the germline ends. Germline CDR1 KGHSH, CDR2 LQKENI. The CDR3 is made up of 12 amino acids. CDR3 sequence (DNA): TGTGCCAGCTCACCACGGGCCGAGACCCAGTACTTC. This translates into CASSPRAETQYF.

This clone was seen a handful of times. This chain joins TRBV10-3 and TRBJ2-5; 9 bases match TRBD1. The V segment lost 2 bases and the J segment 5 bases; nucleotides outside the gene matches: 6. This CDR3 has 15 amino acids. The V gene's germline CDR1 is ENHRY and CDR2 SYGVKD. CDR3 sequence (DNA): TGTGCCATCAGTGAGACAGGGGGCCTTTCGGAGACCCAGTACTTC. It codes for CAISETGGLSETQYF.

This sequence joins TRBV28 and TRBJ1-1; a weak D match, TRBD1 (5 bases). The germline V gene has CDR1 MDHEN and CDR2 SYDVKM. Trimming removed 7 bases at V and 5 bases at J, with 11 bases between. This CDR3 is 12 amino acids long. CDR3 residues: CASTPGRTEAFF. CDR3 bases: TGTGCCAGCACACCAGGGCGAACTGAAGCTTTCTTT.

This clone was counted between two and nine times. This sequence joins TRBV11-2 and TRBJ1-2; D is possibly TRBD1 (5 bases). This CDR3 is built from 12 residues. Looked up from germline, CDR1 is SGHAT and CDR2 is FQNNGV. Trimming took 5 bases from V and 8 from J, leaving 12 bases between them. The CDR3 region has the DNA TGTGCCAGCAGCCATCGGAGGGACGGCTACACCTTC. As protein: CASSHRRDGYTF.

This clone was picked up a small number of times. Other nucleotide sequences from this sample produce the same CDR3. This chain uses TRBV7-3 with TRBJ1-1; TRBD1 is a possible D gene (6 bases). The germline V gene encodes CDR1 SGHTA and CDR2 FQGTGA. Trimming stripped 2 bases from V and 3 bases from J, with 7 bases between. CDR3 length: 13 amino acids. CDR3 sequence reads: CASSLSGDTEAFF. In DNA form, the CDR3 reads TGTGCCAGCAGCTTATCAGGGGACACTGAAGCTTTCTTT.

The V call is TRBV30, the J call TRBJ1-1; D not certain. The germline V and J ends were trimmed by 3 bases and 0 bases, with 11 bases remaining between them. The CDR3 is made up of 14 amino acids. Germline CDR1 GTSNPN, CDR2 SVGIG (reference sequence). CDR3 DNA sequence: TGTGCCTGGAGGAGCTTTCGGGTGAACACTGAAGCTTTCTTT. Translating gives CAWRSFRVNTEAFF.

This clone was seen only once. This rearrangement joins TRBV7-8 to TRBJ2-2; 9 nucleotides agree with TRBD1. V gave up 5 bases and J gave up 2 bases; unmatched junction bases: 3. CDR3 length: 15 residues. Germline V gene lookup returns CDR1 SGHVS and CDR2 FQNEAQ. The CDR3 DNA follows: TGTGCCAGCAGCCTGGGACAGGGAAACACCGGGGAGCTGTTTTTT. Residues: CASSLGQGNTGELFF. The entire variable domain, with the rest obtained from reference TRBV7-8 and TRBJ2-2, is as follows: GAGVSQSPRYKVAKRGQDVALRCDPISGHVSLFWYQQALGQGPEFLTYFQNEAQLDKSGLPSDRFFAERPEGSVSTLKIQRTQQEDSAVYLCASSLGQGNTGELFFGEGSRLTVL.

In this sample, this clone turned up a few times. The CDR3: CSAFKRETQYF. CDR3 nucleotides: TGCAGTGCTTTCAAGCGGGAGACCCAGTACTTC. This rearrangement joins TRBV20-1 to TRBJ2-5, with a tentative D call TRBD2 (5 bases). There are 11 residues in the CDR3. CDR1 is DFQATT, CDR2 SNEGSKA, per germline (reference sequence). The V end was cut by 5 bases, the J end by 5 bases, with 9 bases between.

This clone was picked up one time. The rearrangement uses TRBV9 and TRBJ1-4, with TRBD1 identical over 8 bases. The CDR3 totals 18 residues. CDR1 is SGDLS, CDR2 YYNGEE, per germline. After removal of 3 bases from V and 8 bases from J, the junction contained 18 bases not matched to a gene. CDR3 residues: CASSAQLGTGTLGEKLFF. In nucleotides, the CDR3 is TGTGCCAGCAGCGCCCAACTCGGGACAGGCACCTTAGGGGAAAAACTGTTTTTT.

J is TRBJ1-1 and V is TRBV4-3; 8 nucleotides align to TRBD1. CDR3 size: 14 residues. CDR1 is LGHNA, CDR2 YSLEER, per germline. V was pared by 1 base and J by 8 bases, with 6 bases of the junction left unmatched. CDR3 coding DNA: TGCGCCAGCAGCCAAGTGGCAGGGGGCCGGGAAGCTTTCTTT. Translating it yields CASSQVAGGREAFF.

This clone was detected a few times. CDR3 coding DNA: TGTGCCAGCAGCCCCGGGACAGGGCCCTACAATGAGCAGTTCTTC. It yields the protein CASSPGTGPYNEQFF. The chain combines TRBV7-2 with TRBJ2-1; 9 bases match TRBD1. The J segment lost 2 bases and the V segment lost 5 bases, leaving 4 bases of the junction unmatched. The CDR3 sequence is 15 residues long. CDR1 SGHTA and CDR2 FQGNSA come from the germline V gene. The full variable domain, completed using reference TRBV7-2 and TRBJ2-1, is GAGVSQSPSNKVTEKGKDVELRCDPISGHTALYWYRQSLGQGLEFLIYFQGNSAPDKSGLPSDRFSAERTGGSVSTLTIQRTQQEDSAVYLCASSPGTGPYNEQFFGPGTRLTVL.

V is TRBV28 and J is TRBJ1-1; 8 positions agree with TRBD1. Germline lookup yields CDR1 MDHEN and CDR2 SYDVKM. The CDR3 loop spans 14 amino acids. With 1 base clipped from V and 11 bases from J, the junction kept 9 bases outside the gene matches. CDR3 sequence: CASSLSPRGRDAFF. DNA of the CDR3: TGTGCCAGCAGTTTATCACCCAGGGGGCGTGACGCTTTCTTT.

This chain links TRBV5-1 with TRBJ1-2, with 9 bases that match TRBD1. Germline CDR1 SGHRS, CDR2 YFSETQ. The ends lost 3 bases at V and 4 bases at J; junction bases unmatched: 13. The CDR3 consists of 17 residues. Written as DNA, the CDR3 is TGCGCCAGCAGCTCGGGGGACAGGGCGCCCCTTCGCTATGGCTACACCTTC. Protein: CASSSGDRAPLRYGYTF.

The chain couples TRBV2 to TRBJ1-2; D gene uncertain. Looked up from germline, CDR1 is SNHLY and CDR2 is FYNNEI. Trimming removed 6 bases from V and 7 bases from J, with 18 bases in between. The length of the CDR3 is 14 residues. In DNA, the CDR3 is TGTGCCAGCAGAACTAGGACGGCTTTTGGTGGCTACACCTTC. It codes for CASRTRTAFGGYTF.

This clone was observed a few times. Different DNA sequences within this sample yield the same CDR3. CDR3 DNA: TGTGCCAGCAGTTTATCCCAGGGGAACACTGAAGCTTTCTTT. Encoded protein: CASSLSQGNTEAFF. The rearrangement links TRBV28 to TRBJ1-1, with D possibly being TRBD1 (5 bases). The CDR3 has 14 amino acids. From germline, CDR1 is MDHEN and CDR2 SYDVKM. The germline V and J ends were trimmed by 1 base and 1 base, with 7 bases remaining between them.

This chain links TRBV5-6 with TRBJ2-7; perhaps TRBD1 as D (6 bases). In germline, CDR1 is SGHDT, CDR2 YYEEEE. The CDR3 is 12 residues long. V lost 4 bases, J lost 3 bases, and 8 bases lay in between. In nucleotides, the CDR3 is TGTGCCAGCAGCGGACAGATCTACGAGCAGTACTTC. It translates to CASSGQIYEQYF.

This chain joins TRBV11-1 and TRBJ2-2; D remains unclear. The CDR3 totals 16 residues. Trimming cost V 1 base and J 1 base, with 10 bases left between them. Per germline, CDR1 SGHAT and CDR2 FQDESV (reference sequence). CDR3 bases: TGTGCCAGCAGCTTAGTATTTAGTCTGAACACCGGGGAGCTGTTTTTT. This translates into CASSLVFSLNTGELFF.

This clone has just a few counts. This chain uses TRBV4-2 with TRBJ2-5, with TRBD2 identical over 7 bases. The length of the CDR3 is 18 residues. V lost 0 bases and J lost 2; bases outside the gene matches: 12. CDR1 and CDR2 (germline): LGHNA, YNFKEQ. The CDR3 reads CASSQDPRGVGPQETQYF. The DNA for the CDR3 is TGTGCCAGCAGCCAAGATCCTCGGGGGGTGGGTCCTCAAGAGACCCAGTACTTC.

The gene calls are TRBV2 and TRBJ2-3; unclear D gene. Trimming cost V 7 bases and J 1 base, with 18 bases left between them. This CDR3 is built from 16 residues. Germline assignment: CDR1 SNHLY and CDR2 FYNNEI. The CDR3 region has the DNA TGTGCCAGCACCTACACCGAGAGACAAGGCACAGATACGCAGTATTTT. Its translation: CASTYTERQGTDTQYF.

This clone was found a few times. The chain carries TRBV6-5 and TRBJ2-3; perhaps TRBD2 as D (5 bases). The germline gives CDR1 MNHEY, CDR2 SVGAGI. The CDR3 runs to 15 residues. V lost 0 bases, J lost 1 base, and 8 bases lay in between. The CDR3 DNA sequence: TGTGCCAGCAGTTACTCCCGGGGTCGCACAGATACGCAGTATTTT. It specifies CASSYSRGRTDTQYF.

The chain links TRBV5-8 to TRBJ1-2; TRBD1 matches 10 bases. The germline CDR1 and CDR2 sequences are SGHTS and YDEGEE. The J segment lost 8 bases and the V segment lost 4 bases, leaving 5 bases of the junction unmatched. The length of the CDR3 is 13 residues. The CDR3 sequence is CASSPDRGYGYTF. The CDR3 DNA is TGTGCCAGCAGCCCGGACAGGGGGTACGGCTACACCTTC.